Listed below are T cell receptor beta chains from one sample, sequenced in a study of T cell responses to AZD1222 COVID-19 vaccine. Clones were sequenced by immunoSEQ multiplex PCR, and TCRdb holds only the in-frame ones, with some missing. The data show under 170,000 clones, with 80% to 95% seen just once and 3% to 3.5% held by the top ten. This sample comprised peripheral blood, obtained 28 days after the second AZD1222 dose. Receptor source: an adult who received the AZD1222 COVID-19 vaccine. Both conserved end residues are part of each CDR3. A D gene is named only where the DNA matches it firmly.

>NA|TRBJ1-2|TRBV15
CATSRGNNADGYTF
TGTGCCACCAGCAGAGGAAATAACGCAGATGGCTACACCTTC
>NA|TRBJ1-2|TRBV5-1
CASSLGPQANYGYTF
TGCGCCAGCAGCTTGGGCCCCCAAGCTAACTATGGCTACACCTTC
>NA|TRBJ2-7|TRBV7-9
CASSARAGSTYEQYF
TGTGCCAGCAGCGCCCGGGCGGGATCAACCTACGAGCAGTACTTC
>TRBD2|TRBJ2-1|TRBV6-1
CASSERTSGRSSYNEQFF
TGTGCCAGCAGTGAGCGGACTAGCGGGAGAAGTTCCTACAATGAGCAGTTCTTC
>NA|TRBJ1-6|TRBV2
CASSERDATNSPLHF
TGTGCCAGCAGTGAGAGAGATGCAACTAATTCACCCCTCCACTTT
>NA|TRBJ1-2|TRBV5-1
CASSLGTTGSLSYGYTF
TGCGCCAGCAGCTTGGGAACTACAGGGAGCCTTAGCTATGGCTACACCTTC
>TRBD1|TRBJ1-2|TRBV6-5
CATLKEGGYYGYTF
TGTGCCACTTTAAAGGAAGGGGGCTACTATGGCTACACCTTC
>TRBD1|TRBJ1-2|TRBV5-1
CASSLVTGEHGYTF
TGCGCCAGCAGCTTAGTGACAGGGGAACACGGCTACACCTTC
>NA|TRBJ2-7|TRBV28
CASSFEYHEQYF
TGTGCCAGCAGTTTCGAGTACCACGAGCAGTACTTC
>NA|TRBJ1-6|TRBV2
CASSERGSLNSPLHF
TGTGCCAGCAGTGAACGGGGCAGTCTTAATTCACCCCTCCACTTT
>TRBD2|TRBJ2-5|TRBV5-1
CASSLASGRSRETQYF
TGCGCCAGCAGCTTGGCCAGCGGGAGGTCCCGGGAGACCCAGTACTTC
>TRBD1|TRBJ1-3|TRBV5-4
CASSSDRVGNTIYF
TGTGCCAGCAGCTCGGACAGGGTCGGAAACACCATATATTTT
>NA|TRBJ1-2|TRBV27
CARTGVEYYGYTF
TGTGCCAGAACGGGAGTCGAGTACTATGGCTACACCTTC
>TRBD1|TRBJ1-2|TRBV27
CASSGRDRGGYTF
TGTGCCAGCAGTGGCCGGGACAGGGGGGGCTACACCTTC